The rows below give T cell receptor beta chains drawn from one sample of a study of blood T cell repertoires in COVID-19. TCRdb's table, derived via immunoSEQ multiplex PCR, lists solely in-frame clones and lacks some. The table records about 15,000 clones, 76% of them present only once. What was sequenced was peripheral blood. The source of these receptors is a man between 65 and 85 years old with active or convalescent COVID-19. Both conserved end residues are part of each CDR3. Fields, in order: D gene, clone size, J gene, V gene, CDR3 protein, CDR3 DNA. The D gene is left open where the match is weak. For some rows the clone size is stated as once, few or many, or as a class when expanded; others skip it.

D gene: TRBD1
clone size: NA
J gene: TRBJ1-1
V gene: TRBV3-1/TRBV3-2
CDR3 protein: CASSQADRAAFF
CDR3 DNA: TGTGCCAGCAGTCAGGCCGACAGGGCAGCTTTCTTT

D gene: TRBD1
clone size: NA
J gene: TRBJ2-1
V gene: TRBV19
CDR3 protein: CASSSGQGGIYNEQFF
CDR3 DNA: TGTGCCAGTAGTTCGGGACAGGGGGGAATCTACAATGAGCAGTTCTTC

D gene: TRBD2
clone size: NA
J gene: TRBJ2-5
V gene: TRBV5-6
CDR3 protein: CASSALTSGPQETQYF
CDR3 DNA: TGTGCCAGCAGTGCTTTGACTAGCGGGCCCCAAGAGACCCAGTACTTC

D gene: NA
clone size: once
J gene: TRBJ1-5
V gene: TRBV28
CDR3 protein: CAIHTSGGSQPQHF
CDR3 DNA: TGTGCCATCCACACGTCGGGGGGCTCTCAGCCCCAGCATTTT

D gene: TRBD1
clone size: NA
J gene: TRBJ1-2
V gene: TRBV28
CDR3 protein: CATRTGGANYGYTF
CDR3 DNA: TGTGCCACCAGAACAGGGGGAGCTAACTATGGCTACACCTTC

D gene: TRBD1
clone size: NA
J gene: TRBJ1-3
V gene: TRBV10-2
CDR3 protein: CASSPGQGNTIYF
CDR3 DNA: TGCGCCAGCAGCCCGGGACAGGGAAACACCATATATTTT

D gene: NA
clone size: once
J gene: TRBJ2-1
V gene: TRBV7-2
CDR3 protein: CASRGGGPYNEQFF
CDR3 DNA: TGTGCCAGCCGAGGGGGGGGCCCCTACAATGAGCAGTTCTTC

D gene: NA
clone size: NA
J gene: TRBJ1-2
V gene: TRBV19
CDR3 protein: CASSMAQGVGYTF
CDR3 DNA: TGTGCCAGTAGTATGGCACAGGGCGTGGGCTACACCTTC

D gene: TRBD1
clone size: NA
J gene: TRBJ2-5
V gene: TRBV11-1
CDR3 protein: CASSWTGEETQYF
CDR3 DNA: TGTGCCAGCAGCTGGACAGGGGAAGAGACCCAGTACTTC

D gene: TRBD1
clone size: NA
J gene: TRBJ1-1
V gene: TRBV7-2
CDR3 protein: CASSLVGQGGNTEAFF
CDR3 DNA: TGTGCCAGCAGCTTAGTGGGACAGGGAGGGAACACTGAAGCTTTCTTT

D gene: NA
clone size: NA
J gene: TRBJ2-3
V gene: TRBV5-5
CDR3 protein: CASSLGGHTSTDTQYF
CDR3 DNA: TGTGCCAGCAGCTTGGGAGGCCATACGTCCACAGATACGCAGTATTTT

D gene: TRBD1
clone size: NA
J gene: TRBJ1-5
V gene: TRBV27
CDR3 protein: CASSLSPRGHQPQHF
CDR3 DNA: TGTGCCAGCAGTTTATCGCCCAGGGGGCATCAGCCCCAGCATTTT

D gene: NA
clone size: NA
J gene: TRBJ1-2
V gene: TRBV11-1
CDR3 protein: CASSFPGGEGYTF
CDR3 DNA: TGTGCCAGCAGCTTTCCCGGGGGAGAGGGCTACACCTTC

D gene: TRBD2
clone size: NA
J gene: TRBJ2-3
V gene: TRBV6-2/TRBV6-3
CDR3 protein: CASSYPSGGAKDTQYF
CDR3 DNA: TGTGCCAGCAGTTACCCTAGCGGGGGGGCCAAAGATACGCAGTATTTT

D gene: TRBD1
clone size: NA
J gene: TRBJ2-5
V gene: TRBV28
CDR3 protein: CASSLDRGLVETQYF
CDR3 DNA: TGTGCCAGCAGTTTAGACAGGGGGCTGGTGGAGACCCAGTACTTC

D gene: TRBD1
clone size: few
J gene: TRBJ2-1
V gene: TRBV19
CDR3 protein: CASRPGTGKVEQFF
CDR3 DNA: TGTGCCAGTAGGCCCGGGACAGGGAAGGTTGAGCAGTTCTTC

D gene: TRBD2
clone size: NA
J gene: TRBJ2-7
V gene: TRBV6-5
CDR3 protein: CASRTQAGDFWEQYF
CDR3 DNA: TGTGCCAGCAGGACGCAAGCGGGGGACTTTTGGGAGCAGTACTTC

D gene: TRBD1
clone size: NA
J gene: TRBJ1-1
V gene: TRBV6-2/TRBV6-3
CDR3 protein: CASSYSTGLTEAFF
CDR3 DNA: TGTGCCAGCAGTTACTCGACAGGGCTCACTGAAGCTTTCTTT

D gene: NA
clone size: NA
J gene: TRBJ2-3
V gene: TRBV2
CDR3 protein: CASSEGDTSTDTQYF
CDR3 DNA: TGTGCCAGCAGTGAAGGGGACACCTCCACAGATACGCAGTATTTT

D gene: NA
clone size: few
J gene: TRBJ2-7
V gene: TRBV7-9
CDR3 protein: CASSFAGVDYEQYF
CDR3 DNA: TGTGCCAGCAGCTTTGCCGGGGTAGACTACGAGCAGTACTTC